The 18 T cell receptor beta chains listed next were all sequenced from one sample in a study of blood T cell repertoires in COVID-19. TCRdb's table, derived via immunoSEQ multiplex PCR, lists solely in-frame clones and lacks some. The table lists about 180,000 clones, about three quarters of them singletons. Sample: peripheral blood. The source is a woman aged 70 to 79 with acute or convalescent COVID-19.

This chain connects TRBV4-1 to TRBJ2-1; 9 bases line up with TRBD2. The germline V gene has CDR1 MGHRA and CDR2 YSYEKL. Germline trimming cut 0 bases from V and 7 bases from J; bases unmatched to any gene: 10. The CDR3 length is 17 residues. The CDR3 region has the DNA TGCGCCAGCAGCCAAGATCGGTTAGCGGGAGTATCTAATGAGCAGTTCTTC. This translates into CASSQDRLAGVSNEQFF.

The chain employs TRBV11-3 and TRBJ2-2; 7 bases map to TRBD1. V lost 5 bases, J lost 2 bases, and 5 bases stayed unmatched. Germline V gene data show CDR1 as SGHNT and CDR2 as YENEEA. The CDR3 has 15 amino acids. In DNA form, the CDR3 reads TGTGCCAGCAGCCCGCGACAGGGAAACACCGGGGAGCTGTTTTTT. Its translation is CASSPRQGNTGELFF.

J is TRBJ1-3 and V is TRBV5-4, with D maybe TRBD1 (6 bases). The V end lost 4 bases, the J end lost 4 bases, and 15 bases lay between the germline ends. Germline V gives CDR1 SGHNT, CDR2 YYREEE (reference sequence). The CDR3 runs to 15 residues. The CDR3 loop is CASSPGPGDGNTIYF. DNA of the CDR3: TGTGCCAGCAGCCCGGGACCAGGGGACGGAAACACCATATATTTT. Complete variable domain (other parts from reference TRBV5-4 and TRBJ1-3): ETGVTQSPTHLIKTRGQQVTLRCSSQSGHNTVSWYQQALGQGPQFIFQYYREEENGRGNFPPRFSGLQFPNYSSELNVNALELDDSALYLCASSPGPGDGNTIYFGEGSWLTVV.

The V gene is TRBV3-1 (or the pseudogene TRBV3-2), the J gene TRBJ2-7; 8 bases agree with TRBD1. Trimming cost V 0 bases and J 6 bases; bases outside gene matches: 10. Per germline, CDR1 LGHDT and CDR2 YNNKEL (reference sequence). The CDR3 length is 16 residues. The CDR3 coding sequence is TGTGCCAGCAGCCAAGATTATGGGCAGGGGGCGAGCGAGCAGTACTTC. Its protein is CASSQDYGQGASEQYF.

At least ten counts were recorded for this clone. The chain recombines TRBV9 with TRBJ2-1; 9 bases line up with TRBD2. The CDR3 loop spans 13 amino acids. Per germline, CDR1 SGDLS and CDR2 YYNGEE. The junction had 4 bases not matched to a gene; V was cut back by 5 bases and J by 7 bases. The CDR3 nucleotides are TGTGCCAGCAGTTCGGGACTAGCAAATGAGCAGTTCTTC. Its translation is CASSSGLANEQFF.

This chain uses TRBV28 with TRBJ1-1; no clear D. CDR1 and CDR2 from the germline V gene are MDHEN and SYDVKM. Trimming left V 5 bases short and J 11 bases short, with 15 bases between. The CDR3 sequence is 12 residues long. This CDR3 reads CASSPPGSSAFF. In nucleotides, the CDR3 is TGTGCCAGCAGTCCACCCGGGAGTAGCGCTTTCTTT.

V gene TRBV29-1 combines with J gene TRBJ2-2; possible D gene TRBD1, 6 bases. From germline, CDR1 is SQVTM and CDR2 ANQGSEA. Trimming cost V 0 bases and J 5 bases, with 10 bases left between them. The CDR3 has 14 residues. Written as DNA, the CDR3 is TGCAGCGTTGAAGAGTTCCAGGGGACCGGGGAGCTGTTTTTT. Amino acids: CSVEEFQGTGELFF.

CDR3 coding DNA: TGTGCCAGCATTTACGGAGCAGGGAAAGGGGTTGGCTACACCTTC. Its translation is CASIYGAGKGVGYTF. The chain joins TRBV2 to TRBJ1-2; D is possibly TRBD1 (5 bases). Germline CDR1 and CDR2: SNHLY and FYNNEI. The CDR3 has 15 residues. The V gene lost 7 bases and the J gene lost 7 bases, with 22 bases spanning the gap.

This clone was observed a few times. The rearrangement joins TRBV12-3 or TRBV12-4 to TRBJ2-7; possible D gene TRBD1, 5 bases. This CDR3 has 13 residues. V was cut by 2 bases and J by 4 bases, with 9 bases left in between. CDR3 sequence reads: CASSLRQGYEQYF. CDR3 DNA: TGTGCCAGCAGTTTAAGGCAGGGTTACGAGCAGTACTTC.

This sequence joins TRBV4-2 and TRBJ2-4; 10 nucleotides agree with TRBD2. The CDR3 is made up of 14 amino acids. V shed 5 bases, J shed 6 bases, and the junction held 4 bases outside the gene matches. Germline lookup yields CDR1 LGHNA and CDR2 YNFKEQ. Here the CDR3 reads CASSNRLAGNIQYF. The CDR3 region has the DNA TGTGCCAGCAGCAATCGACTAGCGGGAAACATTCAGTACTTC.

This clone was picked up one time. The chain links TRBV15 to TRBJ2-3; tentatively, D is TRBD1 (6 bases). V dropped 2 bases and J dropped 0 bases, with 9 bases sitting between them. This CDR3 is 15 amino acids long. From germline, CDR1 is LNHNV and CDR2 YYDKDF (reference sequence). The CDR3 region has the DNA TGTGCCACCAGCAGAAACAGGGACAGCACAGATACGCAGTATTTT. Residues: CATSRNRDSTDTQYF.

CDR3 amino acids: CATSGDRGLFSDTQYF. CDR3 in DNA: TGTGCCACCAGCGGGGACAGGGGGCTTTTCTCGGATACGCAGTATTTT. This chain links TRBV24-1 with TRBJ2-3; TRBD1 matches 12 bases. The CDR3 covers 16 residues. The V gene end was trimmed by 7 bases and the J gene end by 6 bases; junction bases not matched to a gene: 10. CDR1 is KGHDR, CDR2 SFDVKD, per germline.

This chain uses TRBV11-2 with TRBJ2-3; TRBD1 agrees at 8 bases. The junction had 11 bases not matched to a gene; V was cut back by 4 bases and J by 2 bases. This CDR3 is built from 17 residues. Germline values: CDR1 SGHAT, CDR2 FQNNGV. The CDR3 region is CASSSIPQGGFTDTQYF. In nucleotides, the CDR3 is TGTGCCAGCAGCTCCATCCCACAGGGGGGATTCACAGATACGCAGTATTTT.

The V call is TRBV19, the J call TRBJ2-2; 9 positions agree with TRBD2. Germline V lookup: CDR1 LNHDA, CDR2 SQIVND (reference sequence). J was trimmed by 4 bases and V by 5 bases; bases with no gene match: 11. This CDR3 region has 17 residues. The CDR3 is CASSDSRLAEGTGELFF. In DNA, the CDR3 is TGTGCCAGTAGTGATAGTCGACTAGCGGAGGGCACCGGGGAGCTGTTTTTT. Full variable domain (remainder filled in from reference TRBV19 and TRBJ2-2): DGGITQSPKYLFRKEGQNVTLSCEQNLNHDAMYWYRQDPGQGLRLIYYSQIVNDFQKGDIAEGYSVSREKKESFPLTVTSAQKNPTAFYLCASSDSRLAEGTGELFFGEGSRLTVL.

The chain combines TRBV7-6 with TRBJ2-6; 8 nucleotides line up with TRBD1. Trimming took 5 bases from V and 0 from J; bases not matched to a gene: 12. The germline V gene encodes CDR1 SGHVS and CDR2 FNYEAQ. The CDR3 length is 19 residues. CDR3 in amino acids: CASSPGQATYHSGANVLTF. In DNA form, the CDR3 reads TGTGCCAGCAGCCCGGGACAGGCCACTTACCACTCTGGGGCCAACGTCCTGACTTTC. The full variable domain, rest sourced from reference TRBV7-6 and TRBJ2-6, is GAGVSQSPRYKVTKRGQDVALRCDPISGHVSLYWYRQALGQGPEFLTYFNYEAQQDKSGLPNDRFSAERPEGSISTLTIQRTEQRDSAMYRCASSPGQATYHSGANVLTFGAGSRLTVL.

The chain joins TRBV21-1 to TRBJ2-7; no DNA check was done on the table's D call, TRBD2. TRBV21-1 is a documented pseudogene. There are 16 residues in the CDR3. The CDR3 protein is CASSLTRTSGKDEQYF. The CDR3 nucleotides read TGTGCCAGCAGCTTGACCCGGACTAGCGGGAAAGACGAGCAGTACTTC.

This clone was recorded only once. The gene calls are TRBV27 and TRBJ2-1; 8 nucleotides agree with TRBD2. CDR3 length: 15 residues. Germline V gives CDR1 MNHEY, CDR2 SMNVEV (reference sequence). The V segment lost 4 bases and the J segment 10 bases; nucleotides outside the gene matches: 12. The CDR3, as DNA: TGTGCCAGCAGTTATTTCCCCCCCCCGGGAGGGGAGCAGTTCTTC. As protein: CASSYFPPPGGEQFF.

This clone showed up just once. V and J are TRBV19 and TRBJ2-7; 8 bases match TRBD1. The CDR3 sequence is 12 residues long. Unmatched junction bases numbered 5, after V lost 4 bases and J lost 9 bases. Germline V lookup: CDR1 LNHDA, CDR2 SQIVND (reference sequence). CDR3 sequence (DNA): TGTGCCAGTAGTACGACAGGGGTCGGGCAGTACTTC. It is translated as CASSTTGVGQYF.